Here is one TCR beta chain with its context. Its recognized antigen is unknown. There are no base qualities to consult, and no much larger clone falls within one base. The germline V gene (reference sequence) specifies GTSNPN as CDR1 and SVGIG as CDR2. At the junction V is shortened by 2 bases and J by 1 base; bases outside the gene matches: 2. The CDR3 measures 15 amino acids from cysteine to phenylalanine. Only CDR3 DNA remains: 45 bases, in frame from the first base. The sample belongs to a study of vaccination and CD4 T cells after COVID-19 (dated by TCRdb to 2021 to 2024). Describing the broader study: Convalescent patients had a positive SARS-CoV-2 result on nasal swab PCR, and of these patients, nine had mild disease and one had severe disease. Post-vaccine blood samples were taken a median of roughly 72 days after the second vaccine dose, with a range of 14 to 241 days. The cultures were stimulated with overlapping spike peptide pools from SARS-CoV-2 and from the common cold coronaviruses HCoV-NL63, HCoV-OC43 and HCoV-229E. Post-COVID blood samples were collected from convalescent patients a median of around 100 days after diagnosis, with a range of roughly 35 to 161 days. Two doses of either the Pfizer-BioNTech BNT162b2 vaccine (n=8) or the Moderna mRNA-1273 vaccine (n=2) were administered to participants. In 9 to 11 COVID-19 convalescent patients and a few infection-naive healthy vaccine recipients, researchers compared the spike-specific CD4+ TCR repertoire from before mRNA vaccination with the repertoire from after. The convalescent cohort included six males and four females, with two Hispanic individuals, seven Caucasians, two Asians and one multiracial person. Control cultures used a CEFX viral epitope pool as positive control, an HIV-1 Nef peptide pool as negative control, or no peptide. Study-wide conclusions, independent of this receptor: An increase in the median number of SARS-CoV-2-reactive clonotypes from more than 20 after infection to a few dozen after vaccination was observed, but the change was not found to be significant. Relatively few convalescent patients were included in the study, and early timepoints after natural infection were not analyzed. In convalescent patients, nearly all vaccine-specific clones (304 of 307) were found to be mono-reactive for SARS-CoV-2 spike rather than cross-reactive with common cold coronaviruses. Among the post-vaccine SARS-CoV-2-reactive clones in convalescent patients, a median around 90% showed up only after vaccination, which suggests vaccine-specific priming.

The treatment or condition label here, explained by the study, means: 10-day PBMC culture with coronavirus spike peptide pools or control peptides (ViraFEST assay). The study used the ViraFEST assay, which expanded antigen-specific T cells with peptide pools and then identified expanded clonotypes by TCR sequencing. The convalescent patients' positive SARS-CoV-2 PCR tests fell between March and December 2020, which was before the Alpha, Beta and Delta variants emerged in the United States. PBMCs were cultured at approximately 2.1 million per well in IMDM supplemented with 5% human AB serum and about 10 IU/ml IL-2, with roughly 10 ug/ml peptide pools added. On days 3 and 7, half of the culture medium was replaced with fresh IL-2-containing medium. After ten to eleven days of culture, CD4+ T cells were isolated by negative selection using the EasySep CD4+ T cell isolation kit. Ficoll-Paque Plus gradient centrifugation was used to isolate PBMCs from whole blood, and the isolated PBMCs were then either used fresh or cryopreserved at -140C. Triplicate wells were generally used for each culture condition.

Library preparation employed PCR. TCR sequencing of DNA from cultured CD4+ T cells used the Oncomine TCR Beta short-read assay at the Johns Hopkins FTIC core. The QIAamp micro DNA kit was used to extract genomic DNA from the cultured CD4+ T cells. Oncomine TCR Beta libraries made from cultured CD4+ T cells were pooled using unique dual indexes and sequenced on an Illumina iSeq 100. Per the original workflow: Non-productive sequences were removed, and CDR3s not starting with C, not ending with F or W, or shorter than 7 amino acids were discarded. Antigen-specific clonotypes were identified with the MANAFEST web application by comparing peptide-stimulated wells with reference and other culture wells. To be called positive, a clone needed an FDR below 0.05, an odds ratio above 5, and a productive frequency above 0.1% in at least two of three replicate wells. A clonotype was classed as cross-reactive if the clonotype showed significant expansion both in SARS-CoV-2 spike wells and in at least one common cold coronavirus spike condition. Similarity between CDR3 sequences was evaluated in R version 3.6.1 using Levenshtein distances (stringdist) and unrooted phylogenetic trees (ape). TCRdb reprocessed the public reads (quality trimming at Q25 with fastp, clone calling with MiXCR) and kept in-frame beta chains. Rows matching on CDR3 protein sequence are summarized as one entry with the most common DNA and genes. Clone size and V and J calls follow TCRdb, not the original study. This sample lists approximately 12,000 distinct CDR3 sequences; 52% were detected once. The ten largest clonotypes hold 15% to 20% of the sample.

The chain is encoded by TRBV30 joined to TRBJ1-5, and TRBD1 aligns with 10 junction nucleotides. This clonotype was obtained from a human donor who had recovered from COVID-19. Sequenced input: CD4+ T cells from blood, cultured in vitro. In nucleotides, the sequence is TGTGCCTGGAGTCGGGACAGGGGAAGCAATCAGCCCCAGCATTTT. This sequence encodes CAWSRDRGSNQPQHF.